The sequence of this TCR beta chain was determined in a study of T cell clonality in common variable immunodeficiency. Patients and controls were mostly of Caucasian heritage. Equal genomic DNA amounts from CVID and control samples were sequenced. The data were produced by immunoSEQ multiplex PCR, yet TCRdb's version contains in-frame clones alone and is incomplete. This sample has roughly 40,000 clones, each found more than once. As to this clone: The read halts 3 residues ahead of the CDR3 end, with the missing end drawn from the germline J gene.

The CDR3 spans 12 residues. The V segment lost 8 bases and the J segment 5 bases; nucleotides outside the gene matches: 2. In germline, CDR1 is WSHSY, CDR2 SAAADI. This receptor was taken from a person between 18 and 75 years old in good health. Sequenced: peripheral blood mononuclear cells. The chain employs TRBV10-2 and TRBJ2-7; 11 positions match TRBD1. The covered CDR3 bases are TGCGCCAGCCGGGACAGGGGGAACGAG. Encoded protein: CASRDRGNE. The full CDR3 protein reads CASRDRGNEQYF.